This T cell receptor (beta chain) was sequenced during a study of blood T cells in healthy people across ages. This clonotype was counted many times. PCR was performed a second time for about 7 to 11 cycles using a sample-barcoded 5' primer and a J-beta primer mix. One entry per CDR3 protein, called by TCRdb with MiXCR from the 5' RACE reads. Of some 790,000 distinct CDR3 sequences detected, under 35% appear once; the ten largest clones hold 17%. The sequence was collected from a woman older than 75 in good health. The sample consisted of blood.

The CDR3 DNA sequence: TGTGCCAGCAGCTTAGCTGGGGAATCTAATGAAAAACTGTTTTTT. This encodes CASSLAGESNEKLFF. V gene TRBV7-2 combines with J gene TRBJ1-4; D uncertain. Trimming removed 0 bases at V and 3 bases at J, with 8 bases between. The CDR3 contains 15 residues. The germline CDR1 and CDR2 sequences are SGHTA and FQGNSA. Looking up the rest from reference TRBV7-2 and TRBJ1-4 gives the full variable domain: GAGVSQSPSNKVTEKGKDVELRCDPISGHTALYWYRQSLGQGLEFLIYFQGNSAPDKSGLPSDRFSAERTGGSVSTLTIQRTQQEDSAVYLCASSLAGESNEKLFFGSGTQLSVL.